Shown below are 23 T cell receptor beta chains from a single sample sequenced in a study of shared clonotypes between healthy human individuals. Using immunoSEQ multiplex PCR, the repertoire was profiled, and TCRdb retains in-frame clones only, with some absent. The data contain about 520,000 clones, approximately 95% of them singletons. The sequenced sample consisted of naive CD4+ T cells sorted from blood. Documented subset: CD45RA+ positively selected. The receptors derive from a woman aged 30 to 39 in good health.

The genes are TRBV5-4 and TRBJ1-1, with a tentative D call TRBD1 (6 bases). The CDR3 has 13 residues. Deletions cut 4 bases from V and 4 bases from J, with 11 bases between. Per the germline V gene, CDR1 is SGHNT and CDR2 is YYREEE (reference sequence). The CDR3 DNA reads TGTGCCAGCAGCCGCACAGGGAGCACTGAAGCTTTCTTT. Amino acids: CASSRTGSTEAFF.

The J gene is TRBJ2-7, the V gene TRBV7-9; possibly TRBD1 or TRBD2 for D (5 bases each). V gave up 3 bases and J gave up 2 bases, with 14 bases separating them. The CDR3 contains 15 residues. CDR1 SEHNR and CDR2 FQNEAQ come from the germline V gene (reference sequence). The CDR3 bases are TGTGCCAGCAGCTTGCCCTCGGGACGGCCCTACGAGCAGTACTTC. It is translated as CASSLPSGRPYEQYF.

V and J are TRBV5-4 and TRBJ2-1; 10 nucleotides line up with TRBD2. The ends lost 0 bases at V and 5 bases at J; junction bases unmatched: 8. Germline V gene data show CDR1 as SGHNT and CDR2 as YYREEE (reference sequence). This CDR3 is 17 amino acids long. The chain's CDR3 is CASSLGFTSGVNNEQFF. CDR3 nucleotides: TGTGCCAGCAGCTTGGGTTTTACTAGCGGGGTGAACAATGAGCAGTTCTTC.

This clone is a singleton in its sample. The chain joins TRBV5-5 to TRBJ2-7; unclear D gene. In germline, CDR1 is SGHKS, CDR2 YYEKEE (reference sequence). The length of the CDR3 is 13 residues. Between the trimmed V and J ends, which lost 5 bases and 3 bases, there was a span of 12 bases. The CDR3 protein is CASSSRRDYEQYF. The DNA of the CDR3 is TGTGCCAGCAGTTCAAGGAGAGACTACGAGCAGTACTTC.

The V call is TRBV5-1, the J call TRBJ2-3; 10 nucleotides match TRBD2. V shed 6 bases, J shed 0 bases, and the junction held 16 bases outside the gene matches. This CDR3 is built from 19 residues. Germline-derived CDR1 and CDR2 are SGHRS and YFSETQ. CDR3 protein: CASTPLLAGHSSSTDTQYF. DNA of the CDR3: TGCGCCAGCACTCCCCTACTAGCGGGACATTCCTCTAGCACAGATACGCAGTATTTT.

The chain couples TRBV2 to TRBJ2-2; 9 nucleotides align to TRBD2. Trimming cost V 7 bases and J 6 bases; bases outside gene matches: 9. Germline values: CDR1 SNHLY, CDR2 FYNNEI. The CDR3 loop spans 15 amino acids. CDR3 coding DNA: TGTGCCAGCATTAGGACTAGCGACCCCGCCGGGGAGCTGTTTTTT. Translating gives CASIRTSDPAGELFF.

The V and J genes are TRBV7-9 and TRBJ1-2; the D is unclear. Deletions cut 11 bases from V and 5 bases from J, with 9 bases between. CDR1 is SEHNR and CDR2 is FQNEAQ in the germline V gene (reference sequence). The CDR3 consists of 10 residues. CDR3 region: CAPGGYGYTF. The CDR3 bases are TGTGCCCCCGGCGGGTATGGCTACACCTTC.

V and J are TRBV27 and TRBJ2-3; 11 positions agree with TRBD2. Germline loops: CDR1 MNHEY, CDR2 SMNVEV (reference sequence). The CDR3 covers 18 residues. V dropped 4 bases and J dropped 3; count of bases not matched to a gene: 12. CDR3 sequence reads: CASSSLLAGGTITDTQYF. The CDR3 DNA sequence: TGTGCCAGCAGTTCCCTCCTAGCGGGAGGTACAATAACAGATACGCAGTATTTT.

This sequence joins TRBV6-1 and TRBJ2-3, with 9 positions matching TRBD1. This CDR3 spans 14 amino acids. Germline CDR1 and CDR2: MNHNS and SASEGT. V lost 11 bases to trimming and J lost 3 bases; unmatched junction nucleotides: 9. CDR3 nucleotide sequence: TGTGCCTGCCGGGACAGGGAAGGGACAGATACGCAGTATTTT. The encoded protein is CACRDREGTDTQYF.

The genes are TRBV29-1 and TRBJ2-1; D possibly corresponds to TRBD1 (5 bases). Per the germline V gene, CDR1 is SQVTM and CDR2 is ANQGSEA. CDR3 length: 14 amino acids. The V and J ends lost 8 bases and 4 bases respectively, with 18 bases between them. The CDR3 here is CSIPYPPGYNEQFF. In DNA, the CDR3 is TGCAGCATTCCCTATCCCCCAGGGTACAATGAGCAGTTCTTC.

The genes are TRBV5-1 and TRBJ2-5; the D gene could be TRBD1 or TRBD2 (7 bases each). The CDR3 runs 13 residues. Between the trimmed V and J ends, which lost 7 bases and 2 bases, there was a span of 12 bases. The germline gives CDR1 SGHRS, CDR2 YFSETQ. In DNA, the CDR3 is TGCGCCAGCCAGCGGGACAGTCAAGAGACCCAGTACTTC. Its translation is CASQRDSQETQYF.

The gene calls are TRBV2 and TRBJ2-7; D is uncertain. The germline V gene has CDR1 SNHLY and CDR2 FYNNEI. This CDR3 spans 10 amino acids. The ends were cut back, 6 bases at V and 6 bases at J, with 6 bases in the middle. DNA for the CDR3: TGTGCCAGCAGCGCAGGCGAGCAGTACTTC. Its protein product is CASSAGEQYF. Based on the CDR3 plus reference TRBV2 and TRBJ2-7, the full variable domain is EPEVTQTPSHQVTQMGQEVILRCVPISNHLYFYWYRQILGQKVEFLVSFYNNEISEKSEIFDDQFSVERPDGSNFTLKIRSTKLEDSAMYFCASSAGEQYFGPGTRLTVT.

The chain carries TRBV5-8 and TRBJ2-7, with unresolved D. This CDR3 spans 11 amino acids. V was cut by 2 bases and J by 4 bases, with 4 bases left in between. Germline V lookup: CDR1 SGHTS, CDR2 YDEGEE. The CDR3 DNA reads TGTGCCAGCAGCTTCGGATACGAGCAGTACTTC. Its translation is CASSFGYEQYF. Full variable domain (missing parts from reference TRBV5-8 and TRBJ2-7): EAGVTQSPTHLIKTRGQQATLRCSPISGHTSVYWYQQALGLGLQFLLWYDEGEERNRGNFPPRFSGRQFPNYSSELNVNALELEDSALYLCASSFGYEQYFGPGTRLTVT.

This chain joins TRBV11-2 and TRBJ1-1; no definite D call. The ends were cut back, 0 bases at V and 5 bases at J, with 4 bases in the middle. Looked up from germline, CDR1 is SGHAT and CDR2 is FQNNGV. CDR3 length equals 12 residues. This CDR3 reads CASSLERTEAFF. The CDR3 coding sequence is TGTGCCAGCAGCTTAGAAAGGACTGAAGCTTTCTTT. Looking up the rest from reference TRBV11-2 and TRBJ1-1 gives the full variable domain: EAGVAQSPRYKIIEKRQSVAFWCNPISGHATLYWYQQILGQGPKLLIQFQNNGVVDDSQLPKDRFSAERLKGVDSTLKIQPAKLEDSAVYLCASSLERTEAFFGQGTRLTVV.

This chain joins TRBV6-1 and TRBJ1-2, with D possibly matching TRBD1 (6 bases). Germline lookup yields CDR1 MNHNS and CDR2 SASEGT. The CDR3 contains 13 residues. Trimming removed 6 bases at V and 5 bases at J, with 13 bases between. The CDR3 here is CASRSGDQYGYTF. As DNA, the CDR3 is TGTGCCAGCAGATCAGGGGATCAATATGGCTACACCTTC.

This chain connects TRBV11-2 to TRBJ2-6; 9 bases agree with TRBD1. In germline, CDR1 is SGHAT, CDR2 FQNNGV. The trim removed 8 bases at V and 0 bases at J, leaving 11 bases unmatched. CDR3 length: 18 amino acids. This CDR3 reads CASAQMGQGRSGANVLTF. CDR3 DNA sequence: TGTGCCAGCGCACAGATGGGACAGGGCCGCTCTGGGGCCAACGTCCTGACTTTC.

The gene calls are TRBV28 and TRBJ2-5; D tentatively reads TRBD1 or TRBD2 (5 bases each). TRBJ2-7 explains the end of the DNA better; the J call may be wrong. This CDR3 is built from 16 residues. The germline CDR1 and CDR2 sequences are MDHEN and SYDVKM. The CDR3 region has the DNA TGTGCCAGCCGGGGACCCCGGGCCTCAATTTCGGACGAGCAGTACTTC. It yields the protein CASRGPRASISDEQYF.

The chain combines TRBV9 with TRBJ2-7, with 7 nucleotides matching TRBD2. The CDR3 is 12 residues long. V gave up 7 bases and J gave up 2 bases; unmatched junction bases: 3. The germline V gene encodes CDR1 SGDLS and CDR2 YYNGEE. The CDR3 reads CASGRDPYEQYF. CDR3 DNA: TGTGCCAGCGGGAGGGACCCCTACGAGCAGTACTTC.

This sequence joins TRBV6-5 and TRBJ2-7; D ambiguous. The V gene lost 6 bases and the J gene lost 1 base, with 16 bases spanning the gap. Per germline, CDR1 MNHEY and CDR2 SVGAGI. This CDR3 has 15 residues. The CDR3 bases are TGTGCCAGCAGCCCCCGGGCCCCCAAGTCCTACGAGCAGTACTTC. Its protein product is CASSPRAPKSYEQYF.

The rearrangement links TRBV29-1 to TRBJ2-5; a possible D gene is TRBD2 (5 bases). Trimming shortened V by 4 bases and J by 5 bases, and 17 bases separated the two germline ends. This CDR3 has 14 amino acids. Germline CDR1 reads SQVTM; CDR2 reads ANQGSEA. CDR3 DNA sequence: TGCAGCGTTGCGTTCGTGGGAGCCAGGGAGACCCAGTACTTC. Amino acids: CSVAFVGARETQYF.

About this clone: It is unclear where the CDR3 begins or ends on the DNA, so no DNA is shown, and the CDR3 is as TCRdb lists it. The chain uses TRBV28 and TRBJ1-1. The CDR3 contains 14 residues when both ends are counted. Germline V gene sequence: CDR1 MDHEN, CDR2 SYDVKM. The CDR3 sequence is CASSLYFGGTEAFF.

The chain links TRBV7-2 to TRBJ2-6, with 7 bases that match TRBD1. Germline loops: CDR1 SGHTA, CDR2 FQGNSA. The CDR3 extends over 15 amino acids. V was clipped by 2 bases and J by 2 bases; unmatched bases: 0. The CDR3 loop is CASSLTGAGANVLTF. In DNA, the CDR3 is TGTGCCAGCAGCTTAACAGGGGCTGGGGCCAACGTCCTGACTTTC.

CDR3 coding DNA: TGTGCCAGCACTACCGGGCCCAGCCGGCAGTACTTC. It encodes CASTTGPSRQYF. J is TRBJ2-7 and V is TRBV28, with D unclear. CDR3 size: 12 residues. Germline CDR1 and CDR2: MDHEN and SYDVKM. Deletions cut 7 bases from V and 9 bases from J, with 16 bases between.